What follows is one T cell receptor (beta chain) and its context. Antigen: not known. Lesional scalp tissue (obtained by punch biopsy) and peripheral blood were collected from alopecia areata patients. CDR3 length equals 13 residues. CDR1 and CDR2 (germline): SEHNR, FQNEAQ (reference sequence). V was pared by 5 bases and J by 6 bases, with 10 bases between. RNA was isolated and reverse transcribed to cDNA, the sequencing template. The data were produced by immunoSEQ multiplex PCR, yet TCRdb's version contains in-frame clones alone and is incomplete. The table records approximately 130,000 clones, about 50% of them present only once. This entry belongs to a study of CD8+ T cells in alopecia areata. General study results and limits: Across lesional scalp, and particularly alopecia totalis/universalis, clonality surpassed that of normal scalp. Tissue-resident alphabeta T cells belonging to normal skin likewise get sequenced within scalp specimens.

The TCR sequence derives from a human donor with alopecia areata. Material: NKG2D-low CD8+ T cells sorted from blood. The V call is TRBV7-9, the J call TRBJ2-2, with D perhaps TRBD2 (5 bases). The CDR3 sequence is CASSLEGSGELFF. The CDR3 DNA is TGTGCCAGCAGCCTTGAGGGATCCGGGGAGCTGTTTTTT.